A selection of T cell receptor beta chains follows, all from one sample in a study of blood T cell repertoires in COVID-19. Profiled with immunoSEQ multiplex PCR; TCRdb holds only in-frame clones, not every one. The sample contains around 170,000 clones, roughly 83% of which appear only once. Material: peripheral blood. Every receptor here comes from a woman aged 55-70 years with acute or convalescent COVID-19. The CDR3 runs from the conserved cysteine through the conserved F or W. The order of the fields is clone size, D gene, V gene, J gene, CDR3 protein, CDR3 DNA. The D gene is left open where the match is weak. Part of the rows lack a size; the others show once, few, many or a class for expanded clones.

clone size: once; D gene: .; V gene: TRBV11-2; J gene: TRBJ1-2; CDR3 protein: CASSIQGRGNYGYTF; CDR3 DNA: TGTGCCAGCAGCATACAGGGCAGGGGTAACTATGGCTACACCTTC
clone size: once; D gene: .; V gene: TRBV27; J gene: TRBJ1-5; CDR3 protein: CASSSSRGRGPQHF; CDR3 DNA: TGTGCCAGCAGTTCGTCTAGGGGTAGAGGGCCCCAGCATTTT
clone size: .; D gene: TRBD1; V gene: TRBV18; J gene: TRBJ1-1; CDR3 protein: CASSHKTGVNTEAFF; CDR3 DNA: TGTGCCAGCTCACACAAGACAGGGGTGAACACTGAAGCTTTCTTT
clone size: .; D gene: TRBD2; V gene: TRBV7-2; J gene: TRBJ2-7; CDR3 protein: CASSLRNERGTYEQYF; CDR3 DNA: TGTGCCAGCAGCTTAAGGAACGAGCGGGGTACCTACGAGCAGTACTTC
clone size: .; D gene: TRBD1; V gene: TRBV3-1/TRBV3-2; J gene: TRBJ1-2; CDR3 protein: CASSRQGRNYGYTF; CDR3 DNA: TGTGCCAGCAGCCGACAGGGTAGGAACTATGGCTACACCTTC
clone size: many; D gene: TRBD1; V gene: TRBV11-2; J gene: TRBJ1-6; CDR3 protein: CASSLQGDSPLHF; CDR3 DNA: TGTGCCAGCAGTTTACAGGGGGATTCACCCCTCCACTTT
clone size: .; D gene: TRBD2; V gene: TRBV7-8; J gene: TRBJ2-5; CDR3 protein: CASSPAGGALGSGGKTQYF; CDR3 DNA: TGTGCCAGCAGCCCGGCGGGGGGCGCTTTAGGGAGCGGGGGAAAGACCCAGTACTTC
clone size: few; D gene: TRBD2; V gene: TRBV11-3; J gene: TRBJ2-3; CDR3 protein: CASSSRTSGGTDTQYF; CDR3 DNA: TGTGCCAGCAGCTCTAGGACTAGCGGGGGCACAGATACGCAGTATTTT
clone size: .; D gene: TRBD1; V gene: TRBV2; J gene: TRBJ1-1; CDR3 protein: CASSEARTGWDTEAFF; CDR3 DNA: TGTGCCAGCAGTGAAGCCAGGACAGGGTGGGACACTGAAGCTTTCTTT
clone size: .; D gene: .; V gene: TRBV10-3; J gene: TRBJ2-5; CDR3 protein: CASGQTQETQYF; CDR3 DNA: TGTGCCAGCGGACAGACCCAAGAGACCCAGTACTTC
clone size: few; D gene: TRBD2; V gene: TRBV27; J gene: TRBJ2-1; CDR3 protein: CASSFGGSSYNEQFF; CDR3 DNA: TGTGCCAGCAGTTTCGGGGGGAGCTCCTACAATGAGCAGTTCTTC
clone size: .; D gene: TRBD1; V gene: TRBV18; J gene: TRBJ1-2; CDR3 protein: CASSPATGGNYGYTF; CDR3 DNA: TGTGCCAGCTCACCGGCGACAGGGGGCAACTATGGCTACACCTTC
clone size: .; D gene: .; V gene: TRBV6-5; J gene: TRBJ2-1; CDR3 protein: CASSYSRHATGEQFF; CDR3 DNA: TGTGCCAGCAGTTACTCGAGACACGCAACAGGTGAGCAGTTCTTC
clone size: .; D gene: TRBD1; V gene: TRBV29-1; J gene: TRBJ2-1; CDR3 protein: CSVEGTGRSYNEQFF; CDR3 DNA: TGCAGCGTTGAAGGGACAGGTCGCTCCTACAATGAGCAGTTCTTC
clone size: .; D gene: .; V gene: TRBV3-1/TRBV3-2; J gene: TRBJ2-2; CDR3 protein: CASSPLPSGGELFF; CDR3 DNA: TGTGCCAGCAGCCCGCTCCCAAGCGGTGGGGAGCTGTTTTTT
clone size: .; D gene: TRBD1; V gene: TRBV18; J gene: TRBJ1-3; CDR3 protein: CASSPLKSRDRPISGNTIYF; CDR3 DNA: TGTGCCAGCTCACCACTGAAGAGCCGGGACAGACCCATCTCTGGAAACACCATATATTTT
clone size: .; D gene: TRBD1; V gene: TRBV2; J gene: TRBJ2-3; CDR3 protein: CASTELLWTGGEADTQYF; CDR3 DNA: TGTGCCAGCACCGAGCTACTTTGGACAGGGGGGGAAGCAGATACGCAGTATTTT
clone size: few; D gene: TRBD1; V gene: TRBV4-1; J gene: TRBJ1-6; CDR3 protein: CASSQERDREPYNSPLHF; CDR3 DNA: TGCGCCAGCAGCCAAGAGAGGGACAGGGAACCTTATAATTCACCCCTCCACTTT
clone size: .; D gene: .; V gene: TRBV6-6; J gene: TRBJ1-6; CDR3 protein: CASSYGQKDSPLHF; CDR3 DNA: TGTGCCAGCAGTTACGGACAAAAGGATTCACCCCTCCACTTT
clone size: .; D gene: TRBD1; V gene: TRBV29-1; J gene: TRBJ2-1; CDR3 protein: CSVEGQGLAEQFF; CDR3 DNA: TGCAGCGTTGAGGGACAGGGGTTAGCCGAGCAGTTCTTC
clone size: .; D gene: TRBD1; V gene: TRBV15; J gene: TRBJ1-6; CDR3 protein: CATSRDPDRVSPLHF; CDR3 DNA: TGTGCCACCAGCAGAGACCCCGACAGGGTTTCACCCCTCCACTTT
clone size: once; D gene: TRBD2; V gene: TRBV7-7; J gene: TRBJ2-2; CDR3 protein: CASGLGATGELFF; CDR3 DNA: TGTGCTAGCGGGCTAGGGGCTACCGGGGAGCTGTTTTTT
clone size: .; D gene: TRBD1; V gene: TRBV19; J gene: TRBJ1-5; CDR3 protein: CASSSRRDRNNQPQHF; CDR3 DNA: TGTGCCAGTAGTTCACGCCGGGACAGAAACAATCAGCCCCAGCATTTT
clone size: .; D gene: TRBD1; V gene: TRBV4-2; J gene: TRBJ1-3; CDR3 protein: CASSQDQGQGNTIYF; CDR3 DNA: TGTGCCAGCAGCCAAGATCAGGGACAGGGAAACACCATATATTTT
clone size: .; D gene: .; V gene: TRBV28; J gene: TRBJ1-5; CDR3 protein: CASTLSNQPQHF; CDR3 DNA: TGTGCCAGTACTCTTAGCAATCAGCCCCAGCATTTT
clone size: .; D gene: .; V gene: TRBV10-1; J gene: TRBJ2-5; CDR3 protein: CASSESSGQETQYF; CDR3 DNA: TGCGCCAGCAGTGAGTCGTCGGGCCAAGAGACCCAGTACTTC
clone size: .; D gene: .; V gene: TRBV6-5; J gene: TRBJ2-2; CDR3 protein: CASSYLQGGELFF; CDR3 DNA: TGTGCCAGCAGTTACCTGCAGGGCGGGGAGCTGTTTTTT
clone size: .; D gene: TRBD2; V gene: TRBV15; J gene: TRBJ2-3; CDR3 protein: CATSRQGLAGATDTQYF; CDR3 DNA: TGTGCCACCAGCCGACAAGGACTAGCGGGGGCCACAGATACGCAGTATTTT
clone size: .; D gene: .; V gene: TRBV18; J gene: TRBJ2-1; CDR3 protein: CASSPGLSNEQFF; CDR3 DNA: TGTGCCAGCTCACCGGGGCTGTCCAATGAGCAGTTCTTC
clone size: .; D gene: TRBD1; V gene: TRBV27; J gene: TRBJ2-7; CDR3 protein: CASSRQGLPSYEQYF; CDR3 DNA: TGTGCCAGCAGCCGACAGGGATTACCCTCCTACGAGCAGTACTTC
clone size: .; D gene: .; V gene: TRBV2; J gene: TRBJ1-5; CDR3 protein: CASSENSHGNQPQHF; CDR3 DNA: TGTGCCAGCAGTGAAAACAGCCATGGGAATCAGCCCCAGCATTTT
clone size: .; D gene: .; V gene: TRBV3-1/TRBV3-2; J gene: TRBJ1-2; CDR3 protein: CASSHKLSGVYYGYTF; CDR3 DNA: TGTGCCAGCAGCCACAAACTCTCAGGGGTCTACTATGGCTACACCTTC